The 21 T cell receptor beta chains presented below share a single source sample, sequenced in a study of molecular identifiers for immune sequencing clone quantification (dated by TCRdb to 2016 to 2019). Library preparation used PCR. This sample was sequenced with a NextSeq 500. TCRdb cleaned the public reads at Q25 with fastp, built clones with MiXCR and kept in-frame beta chains. All rows with the same CDR3 protein become a single entry with the most common DNA and genes. This sample holds around 300,000 distinct CDR3 sequences; 24% were observed only once. The top ten hold 0.7% to 0.95% of the sample. The specimen sequenced was naive CD8+ T cells from blood, with Jurkat cell RNA spiked in. The intended sense of this specimen's cell subset or site label: FACS-sorted CD8+CD4-CCR7+CD45RA+ naive T cells. All receptors derive from a human donor in good health. Some libraries in this study had Jurkat cell RNA spiked in.

This clonotype was recorded a few times. The chain couples TRBV5-8 to TRBJ1-1, with a possible D match to TRBD1 (5 bases). CDR3 size: 15 residues. V was shortened by 3 bases and J by 1 base, with 13 bases between the two germline ends. Germline CDR1 and CDR2: SGHTS and YDEGEE. CDR3 region: CASSWGISENTEAFF. Written as DNA, the CDR3 is TGTGCCAGCAGCTGGGGGATCTCTGAGAACACTGAAGCTTTCTTT.

This clonotype was seen repeatedly, ten times or more. This sequence joins TRBV13 and TRBJ1-5, with D possibly TRBD1 on 6 matching bases. The CDR3 covers 13 residues. V was clipped by 3 bases and J by 4 bases, with 7 bases between them. Per the germline V gene, CDR1 is PRHDT and CDR2 is FYEKMQ (reference sequence). Here the CDR3 DNA reads TGTGCCAGCAGCTTGGACAGAAATCAGCCCCAGCATTTT. Protein product: CASSLDRNQPQHF.

In this sample, this clonotype turned up a few times. V usage is TRBV28 and J usage is TRBJ2-2; 11 nucleotides line up with TRBD2. The CDR3 extends over 18 amino acids. J gave up 0 bases and V 3 bases, and 6 bases lay outside the gene matches. Per germline, CDR1 MDHEN and CDR2 SYDVKM. The CDR3 bases are TGTGCCAGCAGTTTCCCACTAGCGGGAGAGGCGAACACCGGGGAGCTGTTTTTT. Its translation is CASSFPLAGEANTGELFF.

This clonotype appeared a few times. One end of the junction is discordant with germline, which a read error may explain. The rearrangement joins TRBV27 to TRBJ1-4; no definite D call. The germline V gene has CDR1 MNHEY and CDR2 SMNVEV (reference sequence). The CDR3 is 15 residues long. In nucleotides, the CDR3 is TGTGCCAGCAGTCGAGGTGCAGTGACTAGTGAAAAACTGTTTTTT. It specifies CASSRGAVTSEKLFF.

As for this clonotype: Possible read error: a much larger clone is one base away. Here the CDR3 reads CASSLGSRTEALF. In nucleotides, the CDR3 is TGCGCCAGCAGCCTGGGGAGCAGGACTGAAGCTTTATTT. The rearrangement links TRBV5-1 to TRBJ1-1; D call uncertain. The germline gives CDR1 SGHRS, CDR2 YFSETQ. The CDR3 consists of 13 residues.

The table lists this clonotype with a few counts. The rearrangement joins TRBV10-2 to TRBJ1-5, with D uncertain. Germline CDR1 WSHSY, CDR2 SAAADI. This CDR3 is 16 amino acids long. Trimming shortened V by 0 bases and J by 0 bases, and 9 bases separated the two germline ends. CDR3 region: CASSESEFSSNQPQHF. The CDR3 bases are TGCGCCAGCAGTGAGTCAGAGTTTTCTAGCAATCAGCCCCAGCATTTT.

There are a few counts of this clonotype. V is TRBV23-1 and J is TRBJ1-6; weak D call: TRBD1 (6 bases). TRBV23-1 is flagged as an ORF with uncertain function. This CDR3 comprises 16 residues. V lost 0 bases and J 7 bases, leaving 13 bases between the germline ends. CDR3 amino acids: CASSQSYRVRNSPLHF. The CDR3 DNA sequence: TGCGCCAGCAGTCAATCTTACAGGGTTCGAAATTCACCCCTCCACTTT.

The rearrangement joins TRBV5-1 to TRBJ2-7; possibly TRBD1 for D (6 bases). The CDR3 is made up of 16 amino acids. Germline assignment: CDR1 SGHRS and CDR2 YFSETQ. Trimming stripped 4 bases from V and 0 bases from J, with 17 bases between. CDR3 in DNA: TGCGCCAGCAGCGCCCCGGGACACACCGACTCCTACGAGCAGTACTTC. As protein: CASSAPGHTDSYEQYF.

This clonotype was recorded many times. The rearrangement joins TRBV4-3 to TRBJ1-4, with D unresolved. The length of the CDR3 is 15 residues. Germline V gene sequence: CDR1 LGHNA, CDR2 YSLEER. V gave up 0 bases and J gave up 0 bases, with 5 bases separating them. CDR3 region: CASSQDRSTNEKLFF. The CDR3 DNA is TGCGCCAGCAGCCAAGATCGCTCAACTAATGAAAAACTGTTTTTT.

This clonotype was detected ten times or more. The V call is TRBV23-1, the J call TRBJ2-3; 11 bases map to TRBD2. TRBV23-1 is noted as an ORF with a role that remains uncertain. V gave up 8 bases and J gave up 4 bases; unmatched junction bases: 11. There are 16 residues in the CDR3. CDR3 DNA sequence: TGCGCCAGCTATAGGCCTAGCGGGAGGCGGGCAGATACGCAGTATTTT. This gives the protein CASYRPSGRRADTQYF.

This clonotype showed up just a few times. J is TRBJ1-1 and V is TRBV7-9; D might be TRBD1 (5 bases). V lost 1 base and J lost 0, with 9 bases in between. CDR3 length equals 15 residues. Germline values: CDR1 SEHNR, CDR2 FQNEAQ (reference sequence). DNA for the CDR3: TGTGCCAGCAGCTTAGGGCGGGGGGTGAACACTGAAGCTTTCTTT. Translated: CASSLGRGVNTEAFF. The complete variable domain, with remaining parts taken from reference TRBV7-9 and TRBJ1-1, reads DTGVSQNPRHKITKRGQNVTFRCDPISEHNRLYWYRQTLGQGPEFLTYFQNEAQLEKSRLLSDRFSAERPKGSFSTLEIQRTEQGDSAMYLCASSLGRGVNTEAFFGQGTRLTVV.

This clonotype was seen a single time. Just one base apart from a much larger clone, this may be a read error. CDR3 sequence (DNA): TGTGCCACCAGTGATTTCAACAACGGGGAGCTGTTTTTT. It specifies CATSDFNNGELFF. The chain links TRBV24-1 to TRBJ2-2; D not resolved. There are 13 residues in the CDR3. The V gene's germline CDR1 is KGHDR and CDR2 SFDVKD.

Only a few counts were recorded for this clonotype. J is TRBJ1-6 and V is TRBV13, with D unclear. Germline assignment: CDR1 PRHDT and CDR2 FYEKMQ (reference sequence). The V end was cut by 0 bases, the J end by 0 bases, with 6 bases between. The CDR3 covers 16 residues. CDR3 in amino acids: CASSLGMSSYNSPLHF. CDR3 DNA sequence: TGTGCCAGCAGCTTAGGCATGAGCTCCTATAATTCACCCCTCCACTTT.

In this sample, this clonotype turned up many times. The CDR3 sequence is CASSLTRTGSRMYEQYF. CDR3 DNA sequence: TGTGCCAGCAGTCTAACAAGGACGGGGTCCAGGATGTACGAGCAGTACTTC. The J gene is TRBJ2-7, the V gene TRBV12-3 or TRBV12-4, with D maybe TRBD2 (5 bases). Trimming shortened V by 5 bases and J by 4 bases, and 24 bases separated the two germline ends. The CDR3 length is 17 residues.

This clonotype was recorded many times. This sequence joins TRBV28 and TRBJ1-1; D uncertain. V lost 7 bases and J lost 8, with 17 bases in between. The CDR3 has 13 residues. Germline loops: CDR1 MDHEN, CDR2 SYDVKM. The CDR3, as DNA: TGTGCCAGCACCCTCATCGGGTCTCTGGAAGCTTTCTTT. Amino acids: CASTLIGSLEAFF.

This clonotype was counted at least ten times. CDR3 protein: CASSPGLAGLYEQYF. CDR3 nucleotides: TGCGCCAGCAGCCCCGGACTAGCGGGGCTCTACGAGCAGTACTTC. This sequence joins TRBV4-3 and TRBJ2-7; 12 positions agree with TRBD2. The trim removed 4 bases at V and 3 bases at J, leaving 4 bases unmatched. The CDR3 runs 15 residues. Germline CDR1 is LGHNA and CDR2 is YSLEER.

In the case of this clonotype: Without the conserved terminal phenylalanine or tryptophan, this CDR3 likely stems from a read error. This rearrangement joins TRBV6-2 or TRBV6-3 to TRBJ2-5; TRBD1 aligns across 7 bases. The CDR3 is made up of 13 amino acids. Trimming took 6 bases from V and 5 from J; bases not matched to a gene: 6. Germline V lookup: CDR1 MNHEY, CDR2 SVGEGT. Here the CDR3 DNA reads TGTGCCAGCAGAGAACAGGGGAAGGAGACCCAGTACTTG. The encoded protein is CASREQGKETQYL.

Many counts were recorded for this clonotype. This sequence joins TRBV4-3 and TRBJ1-2, with a tentative D call TRBD1 (5 bases). This CDR3 is 15 amino acids long. V gave up 3 bases and J gave up 5 bases, with 16 bases separating them. Germline CDR1 reads LGHNA; CDR2 reads YSLEER. CDR3 protein: CASSQEQETYYGYTF. The CDR3 DNA sequence: TGCGCCAGCAGCCAGGAACAGGAAACTTATTATGGCTACACCTTC.

V is TRBV4-3 and J is TRBJ2-1; D not resolved. Trimming shortened V by 0 bases and J by 6 bases, and 9 bases separated the two germline ends. The CDR3 is made up of 14 amino acids. CDR1 is LGHNA and CDR2 is YSLEER in the germline V gene. The CDR3 region has the DNA TGCGCCAGCAGCCAAGATATCGGCGTCAATGAGCAGTTCTTC. Translating gives CASSQDIGVNEQFF.

J is TRBJ2-3 and V is TRBV6-2 or TRBV6-3; TRBD2 agrees at 9 bases. The CDR3 loop spans 16 amino acids. From germline, CDR1 is MNHEY and CDR2 SVGEGT. The J segment lost 6 bases and the V segment lost 5 bases, leaving 12 bases of the junction unmatched. The CDR3 protein is CASSTRLAAPMDTQYF. In DNA, the CDR3 is TGTGCCAGCAGTACCAGACTAGCGGCCCCTATGGATACGCAGTATTTT.

This clonotype was seen a few times. The chain joins TRBV19 to TRBJ2-3; the match to TRBD2 covers 10 bases. Per the germline V gene, CDR1 is LNHDA and CDR2 is SQIVND (reference sequence). CDR3 length: 16 residues. The J segment lost 6 bases and the V segment lost 1 base, leaving 7 bases of the junction unmatched. CDR3 bases: TGTGCCAGTAGTATAGTAGGGCTAGCGGGAGAGGATACGCAGTATTTT. Protein: CASSIVGLAGEDTQYF.